This T cell receptor beta chain was sequenced in a study of response to subunit inactivated influenza vaccine. General study results and limits: Only a handful of new T cells, the authors suggested, are recruited with each seasonal influenza vaccination.

CDR1 and CDR2 from the germline V gene are SGDLS and YYNGEE. The CDR3 contains 16 residues. V was clipped by 3 bases and J by 2 bases; unmatched bases: 9. TCRdb re-called the RT-PCR reads with MiXCR, one entry per CDR3 protein. The sample shows approximately 530,000 distinct CDR3 sequences, under 15% of them seen only once. Concerning this clonotype itself: The antigen is undetermined.

Sequencing was performed on PBMCs from blood, taken 40 to 50 days after vaccination. This sequence joins TRBV9 and TRBJ2-3, with 7 bases identical to TRBD1. This TCR came from a man in his forties or fifties who received an inactivated influenza vaccine. The CDR3 reads CASSDPGDSNTDTQYF. Written as DNA, the CDR3 is TGTGCCAGCAGCGACCCCGGGGACAGTAACACAGATACGCAGTATTTT. Using reference TRBV9 and TRBJ2-3 for the parts outside the CDR3, the full variable domain is DSGVTQTPKHLITATGQRVTLRCSPRSGDLSVYWYQQSLDQGLQFLIQYYNGEERAKGNILERFSAQQFPDLHSELNLSSLELGDSALYFCASSDPGDSNTDTQYFGPGTRLTVL.